The 18 T cell receptor beta chains below all came from one sample that was sequenced in a study of T cell changes during pregnancy in multiple sclerosis. Assay: immunoSEQ multiplex PCR; the TCRdb copy retains only in-frame clones and omits some. Of 38,000 or so clones in the sample, 80% to 95% were seen once. The starting material was CD4+ T cells from peripheral blood mononuclear cells, obtained in the third trimester of pregnancy. Receptors originate from a female donor with multiple sclerosis, enrolled in a pregnancy study.

The J gene is TRBJ2-1, the V gene TRBV2; 8 bases line up with TRBD2. Germline loops: CDR1 SNHLY, CDR2 FYNNEI. The CDR3 is 14 residues long. Losses at the gene ends were 9 bases for V and 9 bases for J; bases not matched to a gene: 13. The CDR3 DNA reads as TGTGCCAGTACCACCGGGACTAGAGCATCTGAGCAGTTCTTC. Its translation: CASTTGTRASEQFF.

In this sample, this clone turned up once. The chain uses TRBV11-1 and TRBJ2-6; TRBD2 is a possible D gene (6 bases). Trimming took off 6 bases at V and 0 bases at J, with 21 bases between the two ends. Germline V gene data show CDR1 as SGHAT and CDR2 as FQDESV (reference sequence). The CDR3 is made up of 19 amino acids. The DNA of the CDR3 is TGTGCCAGCAGTCCTGACCTCAGAGCGGGTTTCTCTGGGGCCAACGTCCTGACTTTC. It encodes CASSPDLRAGFSGANVLTF.

The chain employs TRBV28 and TRBJ2-1; TRBD2 agrees at 7 bases. The germline CDR1 and CDR2 sequences are MDHEN and SYDVKM. V was pared by 4 bases and J by 4 bases, with 4 bases of the junction left unmatched. This CDR3 is built from 14 residues. In DNA, the CDR3 is TGTGCCAGCAGTTCTCTAGCGGTATACAATGAGCAGTTCTTC. The encoded protein is CASSSLAVYNEQFF.

The chain combines TRBV2 with TRBJ2-4; D perhaps matches TRBD1 (5 bases). This CDR3 is 14 amino acids long. V lost 5 bases, J lost 7 bases, and 15 bases lay in between. Germline values: CDR1 SNHLY, CDR2 FYNNEI. As DNA, the CDR3 is TGTGCCAGCAGTTCAGGGTTAAAGGAGAACATTCAGTACTTC. Protein sequence: CASSSGLKENIQYF.

In this sample, this clone is medium-sized. V and J are TRBV11-3 and TRBJ2-1; 7 bases are a match to TRBD1. The germline V gene encodes CDR1 SGHNT and CDR2 YENEEA. The CDR3 consists of 16 residues. V lost 5 bases and J lost 4; bases outside the gene matches: 11. The CDR3: CASSREGGQEYNEQFF. The DNA for the CDR3 is TGTGCCAGCAGCCGAGAGGGCGGACAGGAGTACAATGAGCAGTTCTTC.

This chain connects TRBV5-1 to TRBJ2-4; the D gene is possibly TRBD2 (6 bases). This CDR3 has 14 residues. Trimming left V 4 bases short and J 0 bases short, with 8 bases between. CDR1 is SGHRS and CDR2 is YFSETQ in the germline V gene. DNA for the CDR3: TGCGCCAGCAGCCCGGGACTAGCCAAAAACATTCAGTACTTC. Translation gives CASSPGLAKNIQYF.

V usage is TRBV7-2 and J usage is TRBJ2-1; 10 positions match TRBD2. This CDR3 has 15 residues. After removal of 1 base from V and 7 bases from J, the junction contained 4 bases not matched to a gene. The V gene's germline CDR1 is SGHTA and CDR2 FQGNSA. CDR3 coding DNA: TGTGCCAGCAGCTTAGAACTAGCGGGAAGGAATGAGCAGTTCTTC. It encodes CASSLELAGRNEQFF.

The chain joins TRBV9 to TRBJ2-2; TRBD2 matches at 7 bases. The CDR3 covers 13 residues. J was trimmed by 3 bases and V by 4 bases; bases with no gene match: 0. Germline CDR1 is SGDLS and CDR2 is YYNGEE. As DNA, the CDR3 is TGTGCCAGCAGCCTAGCGGACACCGGGGAGCTGTTTTTT. It encodes CASSLADTGELFF. The variable domain in full, with the rest retrieved from reference TRBV9 and TRBJ2-2, is DSGVTQTPKHLITATGQRVTLRCSPRSGDLSVYWYQQSLDQGLQFLIQYYNGEERAKGNILERFSAQQFPDLHSELNLSSLELGDSALYFCASSLADTGELFFGEGSRLTVL.

The rearrangement joins TRBV29-1 to TRBJ1-2; 7 bases match TRBD1. The CDR3 is 12 residues long. V shed 5 bases, J shed 4 bases, and the junction held 4 bases outside the gene matches. CDR1 is SQVTM and CDR2 is ANQGSEA in the germline V gene. CDR3 sequence: CSVLGTVYGYTF. The CDR3 DNA sequence: TGCAGCGTTCTTGGGACAGTCTATGGCTACACCTTC. The full variable domain, completed using reference TRBV29-1 and TRBJ1-2, is SAVISQKPSRDICQRGTSLTIQCQVDSQVTMMFWYRQQPGQSLTLIATANQGSEATYESGFVIDKFPISRPNLTFSTLTVSNMSPEDSSIYLCSVLGTVYGYTFGSGTRLTVV.

There are a few counts of this clone. The chain links TRBV11-2 to TRBJ2-7; D unresolved. Germline V gene lookup returns CDR1 SGHAT and CDR2 FQNNGV. V lost 4 bases and J 3 bases, leaving 10 bases between the germline ends. The CDR3 totals 13 residues. CDR3 coding DNA: TGTGCCAGCAGCTCCTCGCCGAGCTACGAGCAGTACTTC. This sequence encodes CASSSSPSYEQYF.

The chain employs TRBV4-2 and TRBJ2-7, with TRBD2 matching 8 bases. Germline values: CDR1 LGHNA, CDR2 YNFKEQ. The CDR3 is 17 amino acids. The trim removed 0 bases at V and 6 bases at J, leaving 13 bases unmatched. CDR3 loop: CASSQDLSGGRRGEQYF. Here the CDR3 DNA reads TGTGCCAGCAGCCAAGATCTGTCAGGCGGGAGGAGGGGCGAGCAGTACTTC.

The CDR3 is CAWSADRVDTEAFF. The CDR3 nucleotides are TGTGCCTGGAGTGCAGACAGGGTCGACACTGAAGCTTTCTTT. The chain employs TRBV30 and TRBJ1-1; 7 nucleotides agree with TRBD1. Unmatched junction bases numbered 5, after V lost 1 base and J lost 3 bases. CDR1 GTSNPN and CDR2 SVGIG come from the germline V gene (reference sequence). The CDR3 is 14 residues long. Using reference TRBV30 and TRBJ1-1 for the parts outside the CDR3, the full variable domain is SQTIHQWPATLVQPVGSPLSLECTVEGTSNPNLYWYRQAAGRGLQLLFYSVGIGQISSEVPQNLSASRPQDRQFILSSKKLLLSDSGFYLCAWSADRVDTEAFFGQGTRLTVV.

The chain uses TRBV7-9 and TRBJ2-1; 12 nucleotides match TRBD2. CDR1 and CDR2 (germline): SEHNR, FQNEAQ (reference sequence). After removal of 1 base from V and 5 bases from J, the junction contained 3 bases not matched to a gene. CDR3 size: 16 residues. CDR3 protein: CASSLVTSGRHNEQFF. CDR3 bases: TGTGCCAGCAGCTTAGTAACTAGCGGGAGGCACAATGAGCAGTTCTTC.

The rearrangement joins TRBV6-1 to TRBJ2-7, with 13 bases fitting TRBD2. In germline, CDR1 is MNHNS, CDR2 SASEGT. V shed 7 bases, J shed 2 bases, and the junction held 5 bases outside the gene matches. The CDR3 loop spans 15 amino acids. The CDR3 region is CASTQGLAGTYEQYF. The CDR3 nucleotides read TGTGCCAGCACCCAGGGACTAGCGGGGACCTACGAGCAGTACTTC.

The chain is built from TRBV30 and TRBJ1-5, with 10 bases matching TRBD1. Per germline, CDR1 GTSNPN and CDR2 SVGIG (reference sequence). J was trimmed by 6 bases and V by 3 bases; bases with no gene match: 11. CDR3 size: 16 residues. The CDR3 DNA sequence: TGTGCCTGGAGCGATATCCTAGGACAGGGGGTTCAGCCCCAGCATTTT. Its protein is CAWSDILGQGVQPQHF.

The CDR3, as DNA: TGTGCCAGCAGCGGACAATACCGCTCTGGGGCCAACGTCCTGACTTTC. Translated: CASSGQYRSGANVLTF. The V gene is TRBV5-4, the J gene TRBJ2-6; weak D call: TRBD1 (5 bases). Germline V gene data show CDR1 as SGHNT and CDR2 as YYREEE (reference sequence). Trimming pared 4 bases from V and 0 bases from J, leaving 11 bases between. CDR3 size: 16 residues.

The chain is built from TRBV19 and TRBJ2-7; D possibly corresponds to TRBD2 (5 bases). Germline V CDR1 and CDR2: LNHDA, SQIVND (reference sequence). The CDR3 has 12 amino acids. The V end was cut by 10 bases, the J end by 7 bases, with 17 bases between. The CDR3 sequence is CATRDPYREQYF. CDR3 sequence (DNA): TGTGCCACCCGGGATCCTTACCGGGAGCAGTACTTC.

In its sample, this clone was seen a few times. The genes are TRBV27 and TRBJ1-1; D ambiguous. Germline V gene lookup returns CDR1 MNHEY and CDR2 SMNVEV (reference sequence). V was shortened by 5 bases and J by 6 bases, with 10 bases between the two germline ends. The CDR3 covers 12 residues. The CDR3 reads CASSSLGAEAFF. In DNA form, the CDR3 reads TGTGCCAGCAGTAGCTTAGGAGCTGAAGCTTTCTTT.